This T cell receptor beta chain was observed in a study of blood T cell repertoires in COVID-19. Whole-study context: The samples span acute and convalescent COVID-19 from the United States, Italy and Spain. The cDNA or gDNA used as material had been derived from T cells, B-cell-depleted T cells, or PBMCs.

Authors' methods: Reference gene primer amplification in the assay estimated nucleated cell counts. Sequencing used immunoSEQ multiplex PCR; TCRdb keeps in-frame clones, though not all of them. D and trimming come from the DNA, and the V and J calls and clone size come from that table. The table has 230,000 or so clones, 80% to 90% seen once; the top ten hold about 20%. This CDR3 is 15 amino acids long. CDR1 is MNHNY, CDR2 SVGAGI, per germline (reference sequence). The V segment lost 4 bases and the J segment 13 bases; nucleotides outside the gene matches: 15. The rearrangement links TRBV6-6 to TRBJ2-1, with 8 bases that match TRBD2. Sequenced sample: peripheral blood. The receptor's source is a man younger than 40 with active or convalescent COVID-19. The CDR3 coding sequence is TGTGCCAGCAGTTCGTGGACTAGCCGCGGGGGAAATCAGTTCTTC. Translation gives CASSSWTSRGGNQFF.